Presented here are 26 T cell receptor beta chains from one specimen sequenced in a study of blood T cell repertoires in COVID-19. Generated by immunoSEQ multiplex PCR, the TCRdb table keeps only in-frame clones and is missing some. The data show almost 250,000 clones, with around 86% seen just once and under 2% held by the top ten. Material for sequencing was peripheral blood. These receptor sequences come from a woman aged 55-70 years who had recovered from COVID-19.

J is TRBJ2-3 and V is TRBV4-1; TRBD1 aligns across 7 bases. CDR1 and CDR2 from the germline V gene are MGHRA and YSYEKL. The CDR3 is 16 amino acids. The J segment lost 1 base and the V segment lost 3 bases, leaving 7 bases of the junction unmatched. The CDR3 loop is CASSHSIGQGTDTQYF. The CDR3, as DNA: TGCGCCAGCAGCCATTCAATCGGACAGGGCACAGATACGCAGTATTTT.

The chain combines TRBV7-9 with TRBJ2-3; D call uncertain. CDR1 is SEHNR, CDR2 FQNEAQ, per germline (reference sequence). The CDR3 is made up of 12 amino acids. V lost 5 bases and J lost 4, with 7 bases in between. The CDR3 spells CASSPLADTQYF. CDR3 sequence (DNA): TGTGCCAGCAGCCCATTAGCAGATACGCAGTATTTT.

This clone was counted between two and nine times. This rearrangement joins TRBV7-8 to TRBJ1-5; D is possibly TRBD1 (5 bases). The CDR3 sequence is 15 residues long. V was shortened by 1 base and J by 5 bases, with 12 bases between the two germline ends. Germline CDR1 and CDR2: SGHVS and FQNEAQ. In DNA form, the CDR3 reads TGTGCCAGCAGCTTAGGGGCCTTAGGGGATCAGCCCCAGCATTTT. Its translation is CASSLGALGDQPQHF.

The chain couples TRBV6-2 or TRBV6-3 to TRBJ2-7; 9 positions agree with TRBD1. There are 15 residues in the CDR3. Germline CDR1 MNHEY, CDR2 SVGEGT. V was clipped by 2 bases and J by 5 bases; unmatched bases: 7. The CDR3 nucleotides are TGTGCCAGCAGTTACACAGGGGGCCCTTCCGACGAGCAGTACTTC. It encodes CASSYTGGPSDEQYF.

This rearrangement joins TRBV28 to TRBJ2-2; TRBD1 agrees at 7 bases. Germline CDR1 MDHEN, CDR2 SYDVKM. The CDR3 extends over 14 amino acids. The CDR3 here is CASIRDRNTGELFF. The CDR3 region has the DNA TGTGCTTCAATCCGGGACAGAAACACCGGGGAGCTGTTTTTT.

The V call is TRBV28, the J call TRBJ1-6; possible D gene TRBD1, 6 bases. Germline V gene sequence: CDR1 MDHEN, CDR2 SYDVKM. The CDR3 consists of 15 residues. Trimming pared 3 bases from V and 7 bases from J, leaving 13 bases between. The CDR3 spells CASSLLGAYNSPLHF. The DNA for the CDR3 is TGTGCCAGCAGTTTGTTGGGGGCTTACAATTCACCCCTCCACTTT. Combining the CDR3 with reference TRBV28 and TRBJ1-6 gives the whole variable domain DVKVTQSSRYLVKRTGEKVFLECVQDMDHENMFWYRQDPGLGLRLIYFSYDVKMKEKGDIPEGYSVSREKKERFSLILESASTNQTSMYLCASSLLGAYNSPLHFGNGTRLTVT.

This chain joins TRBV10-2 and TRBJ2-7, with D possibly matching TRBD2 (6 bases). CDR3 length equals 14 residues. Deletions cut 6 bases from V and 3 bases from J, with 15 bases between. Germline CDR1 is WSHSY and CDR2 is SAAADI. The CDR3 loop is CASRAGTQFYEQYF. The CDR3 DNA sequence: TGCGCCAGCAGGGCCGGGACTCAGTTCTACGAGCAGTACTTC.

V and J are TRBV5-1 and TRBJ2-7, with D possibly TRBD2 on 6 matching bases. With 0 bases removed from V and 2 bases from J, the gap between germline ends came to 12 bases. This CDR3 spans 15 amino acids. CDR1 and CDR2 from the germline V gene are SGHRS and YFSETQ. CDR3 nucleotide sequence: TGCGCCAGCAGCTTGGCAATGGGGGGAGCCTACGAGCAGTACTTC. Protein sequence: CASSLAMGGAYEQYF.

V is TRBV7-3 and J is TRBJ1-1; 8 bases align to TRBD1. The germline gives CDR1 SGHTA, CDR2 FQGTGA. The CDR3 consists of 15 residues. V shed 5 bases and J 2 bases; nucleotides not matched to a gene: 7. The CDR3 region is CASSLLGTGNTEAFF. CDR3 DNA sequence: TGTGCCAGCAGCCTCTTGGGGACAGGTAACACTGAAGCTTTCTTT.

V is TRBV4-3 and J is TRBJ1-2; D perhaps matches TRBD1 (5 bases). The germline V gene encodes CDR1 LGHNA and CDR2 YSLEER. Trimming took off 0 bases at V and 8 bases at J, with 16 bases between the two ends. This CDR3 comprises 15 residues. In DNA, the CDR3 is TGCGCCAGCAGCCAAGATCTAGGACAAGCGATGGGCTACACCTTC. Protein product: CASSQDLGQAMGYTF.

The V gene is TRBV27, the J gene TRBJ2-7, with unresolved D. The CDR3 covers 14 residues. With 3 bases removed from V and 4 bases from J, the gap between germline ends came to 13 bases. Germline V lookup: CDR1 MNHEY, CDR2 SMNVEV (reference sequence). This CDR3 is CASSFSARAYEQYF. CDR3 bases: TGTGCCAGCAGTTTCAGCGCGAGAGCTTACGAGCAGTACTTC.

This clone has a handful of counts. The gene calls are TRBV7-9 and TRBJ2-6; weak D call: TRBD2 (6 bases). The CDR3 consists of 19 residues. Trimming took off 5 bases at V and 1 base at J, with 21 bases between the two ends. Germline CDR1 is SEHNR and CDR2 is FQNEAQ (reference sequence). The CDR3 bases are TGTGCCAGCAGCCCACGGGCGCGGACGGGAGTGTCTGGGGCCAACGTCCTGACTTTC. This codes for CASSPRARTGVSGANVLTF.

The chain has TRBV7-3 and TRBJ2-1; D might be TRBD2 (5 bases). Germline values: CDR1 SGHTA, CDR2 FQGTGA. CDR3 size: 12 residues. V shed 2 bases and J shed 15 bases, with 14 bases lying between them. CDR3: CASSLVGAARFF. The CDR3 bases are TGTGCCAGCAGCTTAGTGGGAGCGGCTCGGTTCTTC.

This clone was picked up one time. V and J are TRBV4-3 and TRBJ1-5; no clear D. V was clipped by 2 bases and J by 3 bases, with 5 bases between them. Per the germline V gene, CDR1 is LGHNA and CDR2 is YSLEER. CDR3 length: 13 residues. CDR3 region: CASSQQANQPQHF. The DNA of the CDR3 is TGCGCCAGCAGCCAACAGGCCAATCAGCCCCAGCATTTT.

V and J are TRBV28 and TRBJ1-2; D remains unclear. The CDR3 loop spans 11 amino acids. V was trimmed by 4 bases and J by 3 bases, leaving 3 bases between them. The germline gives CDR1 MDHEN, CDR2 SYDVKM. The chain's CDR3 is CASSSDYGYTF. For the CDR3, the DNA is TGTGCCAGCAGTTCTGACTATGGCTACACCTTC.

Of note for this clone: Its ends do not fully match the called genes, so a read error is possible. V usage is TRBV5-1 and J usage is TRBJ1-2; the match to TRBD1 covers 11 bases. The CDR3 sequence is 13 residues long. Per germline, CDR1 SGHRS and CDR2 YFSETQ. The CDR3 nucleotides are TGCGCCAGCAGCCCAGGACAGGGGGCCCTTTTTAACTTC. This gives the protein CASSPGQGALFNF.

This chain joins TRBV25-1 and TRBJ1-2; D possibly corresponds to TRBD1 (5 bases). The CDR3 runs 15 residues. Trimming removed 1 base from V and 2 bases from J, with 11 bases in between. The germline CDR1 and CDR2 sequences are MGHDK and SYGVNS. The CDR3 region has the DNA TGTGCCAGCAGTGAATCAACGGGGGTCAACTATGGCTACACCTTC. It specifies CASSESTGVNYGYTF.

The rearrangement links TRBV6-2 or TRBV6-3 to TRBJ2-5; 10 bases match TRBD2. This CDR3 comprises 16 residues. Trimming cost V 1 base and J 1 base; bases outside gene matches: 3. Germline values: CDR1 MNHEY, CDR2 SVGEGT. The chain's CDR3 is CASSYLAGGPQETQYF. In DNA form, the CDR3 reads TGTGCCAGCAGTTACTTAGCGGGGGGACCCCAAGAGACCCAGTACTTC.

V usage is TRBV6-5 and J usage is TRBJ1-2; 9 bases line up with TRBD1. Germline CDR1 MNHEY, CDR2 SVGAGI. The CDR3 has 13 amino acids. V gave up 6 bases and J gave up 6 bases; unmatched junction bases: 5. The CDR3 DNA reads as TGTGCCAGCAGGATACAGGGGGCTCATGGCTACACCTTC. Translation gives CASRIQGAHGYTF.

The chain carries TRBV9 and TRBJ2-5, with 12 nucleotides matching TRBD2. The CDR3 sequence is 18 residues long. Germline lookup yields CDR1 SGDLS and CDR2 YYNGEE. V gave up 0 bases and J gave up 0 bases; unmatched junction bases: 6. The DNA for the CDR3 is TGTGCCAGCAGCGTAGGAGCTAGCGGGGGGGCGTACCAAGAGACCCAGTACTTC. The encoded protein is CASSVGASGGAYQETQYF.

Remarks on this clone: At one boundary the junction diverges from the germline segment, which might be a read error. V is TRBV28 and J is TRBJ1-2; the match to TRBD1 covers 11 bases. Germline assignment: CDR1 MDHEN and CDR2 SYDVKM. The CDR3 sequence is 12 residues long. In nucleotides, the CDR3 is TGTGCCAGCAGTTTGGGACAGGGGGAAGGGTACTTC. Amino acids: CASSLGQGEGYF.

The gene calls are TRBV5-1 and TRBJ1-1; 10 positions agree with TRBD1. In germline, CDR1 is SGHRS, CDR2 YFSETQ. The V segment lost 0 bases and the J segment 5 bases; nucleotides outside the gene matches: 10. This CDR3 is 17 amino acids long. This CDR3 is CASSLAKLGDRGTEAFF. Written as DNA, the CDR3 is TGCGCCAGCAGCTTGGCCAAGCTGGGGGACAGGGGAACTGAAGCTTTCTTT.

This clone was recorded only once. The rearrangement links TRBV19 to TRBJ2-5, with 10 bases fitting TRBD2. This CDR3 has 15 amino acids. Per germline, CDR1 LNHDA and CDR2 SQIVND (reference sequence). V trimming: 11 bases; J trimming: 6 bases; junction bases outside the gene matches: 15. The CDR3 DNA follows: TGTGCCGGAATAATGGTACTAGCGGGGTATAAGACCCAGTACTTC. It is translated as CAGIMVLAGYKTQYF.

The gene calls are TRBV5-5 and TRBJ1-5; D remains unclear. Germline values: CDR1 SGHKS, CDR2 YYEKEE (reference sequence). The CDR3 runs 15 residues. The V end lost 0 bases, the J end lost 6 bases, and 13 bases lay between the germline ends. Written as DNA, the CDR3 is TGTGCCAGCAGCTTGGCCTTGGGCAACCGTCAGCCCCAGCATTTT. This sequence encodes CASSLALGNRQPQHF.

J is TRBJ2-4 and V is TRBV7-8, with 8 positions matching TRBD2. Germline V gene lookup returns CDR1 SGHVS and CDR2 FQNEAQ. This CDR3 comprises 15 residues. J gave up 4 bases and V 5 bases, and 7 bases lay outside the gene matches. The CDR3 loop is CASSSTGGGKNIQYF. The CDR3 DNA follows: TGTGCCAGCAGCAGCACCGGGGGGGGAAAAAACATTCAGTACTTC.

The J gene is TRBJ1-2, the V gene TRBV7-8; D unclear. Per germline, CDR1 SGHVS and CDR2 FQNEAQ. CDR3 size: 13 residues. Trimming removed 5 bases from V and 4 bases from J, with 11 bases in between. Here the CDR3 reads CASSPSVIYGYTF. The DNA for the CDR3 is TGTGCCAGCAGCCCTAGTGTGATCTATGGCTACACCTTC.